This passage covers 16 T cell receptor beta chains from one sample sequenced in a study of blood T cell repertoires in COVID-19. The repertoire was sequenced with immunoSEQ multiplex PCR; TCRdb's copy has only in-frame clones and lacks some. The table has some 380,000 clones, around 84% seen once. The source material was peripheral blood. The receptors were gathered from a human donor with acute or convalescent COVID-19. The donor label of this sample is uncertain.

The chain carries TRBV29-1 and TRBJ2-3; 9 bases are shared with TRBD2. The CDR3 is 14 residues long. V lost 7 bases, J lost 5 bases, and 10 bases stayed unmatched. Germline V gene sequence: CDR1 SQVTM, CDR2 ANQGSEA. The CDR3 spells CSAGIAGVGDTQYF. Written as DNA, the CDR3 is TGCAGCGCCGGTATAGCGGGAGTTGGAGATACGCAGTATTTT.

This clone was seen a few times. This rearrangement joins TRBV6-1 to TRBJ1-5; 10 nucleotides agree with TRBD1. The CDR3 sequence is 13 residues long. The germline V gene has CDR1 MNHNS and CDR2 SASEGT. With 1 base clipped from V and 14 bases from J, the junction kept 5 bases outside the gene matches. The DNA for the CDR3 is TGTGCCAGCAGTGAAGTAGGGGACAGGGGAAAGCATTTT. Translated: CASSEVGDRGKHF.

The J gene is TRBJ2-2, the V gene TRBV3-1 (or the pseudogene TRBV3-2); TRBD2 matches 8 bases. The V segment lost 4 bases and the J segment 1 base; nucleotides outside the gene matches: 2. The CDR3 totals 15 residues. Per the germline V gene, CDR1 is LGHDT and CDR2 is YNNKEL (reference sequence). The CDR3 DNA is TGTGCCAGCAGCCTAGCGGGGTTGAACACCGGGGAGCTGTTTTTT. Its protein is CASSLAGLNTGELFF.

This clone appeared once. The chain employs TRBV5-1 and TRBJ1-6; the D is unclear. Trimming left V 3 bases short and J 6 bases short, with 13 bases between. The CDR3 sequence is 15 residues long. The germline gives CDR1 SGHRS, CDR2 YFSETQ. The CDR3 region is CASSSPAGGNSPLHF. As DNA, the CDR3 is TGCGCCAGCAGCTCTCCCGCCGGCGGTAATTCACCCCTCCACTTT.

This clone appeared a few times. The CDR3 protein is CATSAEGANTEAFF. CDR3 coding DNA: TGTGCCACCAGTGCCGAGGGGGCGAACACTGAAGCTTTCTTT. The V and J genes are TRBV24-1 and TRBJ1-1, with 7 bases identical to TRBD1. Germline CDR1 KGHDR, CDR2 SFDVKD. V shed 5 bases and J 1 base; nucleotides not matched to a gene: 3. The length of the CDR3 is 14 residues.

Here the CDR3 DNA reads TGTGCCAGTATAGTAGTCTTGAAGACAGCTAACACTGAAGCTTTCTTT. Its protein is CASIVVLKTANTEAFF. The rearrangement uses TRBV19 and TRBJ1-1, with a possible D match to TRBD1 (5 bases). Germline V CDR1 and CDR2: LNHDA, SQIVND (reference sequence). V shed 7 bases and J shed 2 bases, with 20 bases lying between them. CDR3 size: 16 residues. The full variable domain, in which reference TRBV19 and TRBJ1-1 provide the parts outside the CDR3, is DGGITQSPKYLFRKEGQNVTLSCEQNLNHDAMYWYRQDPGQGLRLIYYSQIVNDFQKGDIAEGYSVSREKKESFPLTVTSAQKNPTAFYLCASIVVLKTANTEAFFGQGTRLTVV.

CDR3 region: CARGQGSGYQPQHF. The CDR3 DNA reads TGTGCCAGGGGACAGGGAAGCGGATACCAGCCCCAGCATTTT. V usage is TRBV6-7 and J usage is TRBJ1-5; 9 bases fit TRBD1. TRBV6-7 is labeled an ORF, and its function is uncertain. V dropped 9 bases and J dropped 7; count of bases not matched to a gene: 10. The length of the CDR3 is 14 residues.

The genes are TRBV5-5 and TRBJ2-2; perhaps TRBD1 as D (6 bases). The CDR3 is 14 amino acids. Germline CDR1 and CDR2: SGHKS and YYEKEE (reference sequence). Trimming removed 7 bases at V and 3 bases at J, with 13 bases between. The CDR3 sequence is CASGDRRYTGELFF. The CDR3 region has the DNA TGTGCCAGCGGAGACAGGAGATACACCGGGGAGCTGTTTTTT.

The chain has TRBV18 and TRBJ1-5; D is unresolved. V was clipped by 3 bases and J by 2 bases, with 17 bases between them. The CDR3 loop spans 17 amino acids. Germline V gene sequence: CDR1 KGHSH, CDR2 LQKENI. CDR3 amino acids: CASSPLPVSEGNQPQHF. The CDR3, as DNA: TGTGCCAGCTCACCCCTCCCCGTATCGGAGGGCAATCAGCCCCAGCATTTT.

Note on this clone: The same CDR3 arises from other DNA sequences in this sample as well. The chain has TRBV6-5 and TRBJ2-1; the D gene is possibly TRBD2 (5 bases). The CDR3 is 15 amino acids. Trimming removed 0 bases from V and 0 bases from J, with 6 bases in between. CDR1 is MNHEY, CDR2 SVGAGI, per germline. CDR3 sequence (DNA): TGTGCCAGCAGTTACTCAGGGAGCTCCTACAATGAGCAGTTCTTC. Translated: CASSYSGSSYNEQFF.

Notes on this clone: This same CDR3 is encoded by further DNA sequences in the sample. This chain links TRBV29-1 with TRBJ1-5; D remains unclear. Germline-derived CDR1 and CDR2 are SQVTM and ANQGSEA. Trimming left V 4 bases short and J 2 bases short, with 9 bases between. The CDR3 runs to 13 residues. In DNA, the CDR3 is TGCAGCGTTGTGCCCGGGGGCAATCAGCCCCAGCATTTT. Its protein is CSVVPGGNQPQHF.

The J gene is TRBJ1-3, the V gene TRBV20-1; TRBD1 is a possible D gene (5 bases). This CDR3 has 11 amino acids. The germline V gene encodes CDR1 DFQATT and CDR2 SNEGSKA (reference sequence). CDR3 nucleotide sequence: TGCAGGGCAGGGTCCGGAAACACCATATATTTT. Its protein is CRAGSGNTIYF.

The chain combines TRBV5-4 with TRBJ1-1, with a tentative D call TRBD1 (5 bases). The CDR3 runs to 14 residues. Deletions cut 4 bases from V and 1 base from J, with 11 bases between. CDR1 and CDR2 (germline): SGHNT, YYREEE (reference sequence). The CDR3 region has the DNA TGTGCCAGCAGCCCGACAGTTGGGAACACTGAAGCTTTCTTT. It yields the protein CASSPTVGNTEAFF.

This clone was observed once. CDR3 sequence (DNA): TGTGCCAGTAGCCGACAGGGTATCCATCATGGCTACACCTTC. Translated: CASSRQGIHHGYTF. V and J are TRBV19 and TRBJ1-2; TRBD1 aligns across 7 bases. Unmatched junction bases numbered 10, after V lost 6 bases and J lost 6 bases. Germline-derived CDR1 and CDR2 are LNHDA and SQIVND (reference sequence). The CDR3 is 14 amino acids.

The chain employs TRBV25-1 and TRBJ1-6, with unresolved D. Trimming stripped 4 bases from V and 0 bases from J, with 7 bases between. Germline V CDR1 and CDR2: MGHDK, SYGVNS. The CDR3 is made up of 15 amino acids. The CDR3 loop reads CASSGTSSYNSPLHF. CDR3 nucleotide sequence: TGTGCCAGCAGTGGTACGAGCTCCTATAATTCACCCCTCCACTTT.

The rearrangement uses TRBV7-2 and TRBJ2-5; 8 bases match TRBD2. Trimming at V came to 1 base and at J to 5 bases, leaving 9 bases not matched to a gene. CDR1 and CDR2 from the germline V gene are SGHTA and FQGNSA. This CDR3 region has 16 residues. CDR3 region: CASSLGFRAGGETQYF. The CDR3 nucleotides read TGTGCCAGCAGCTTAGGATTCCGGGCGGGAGGCGAGACCCAGTACTTC.